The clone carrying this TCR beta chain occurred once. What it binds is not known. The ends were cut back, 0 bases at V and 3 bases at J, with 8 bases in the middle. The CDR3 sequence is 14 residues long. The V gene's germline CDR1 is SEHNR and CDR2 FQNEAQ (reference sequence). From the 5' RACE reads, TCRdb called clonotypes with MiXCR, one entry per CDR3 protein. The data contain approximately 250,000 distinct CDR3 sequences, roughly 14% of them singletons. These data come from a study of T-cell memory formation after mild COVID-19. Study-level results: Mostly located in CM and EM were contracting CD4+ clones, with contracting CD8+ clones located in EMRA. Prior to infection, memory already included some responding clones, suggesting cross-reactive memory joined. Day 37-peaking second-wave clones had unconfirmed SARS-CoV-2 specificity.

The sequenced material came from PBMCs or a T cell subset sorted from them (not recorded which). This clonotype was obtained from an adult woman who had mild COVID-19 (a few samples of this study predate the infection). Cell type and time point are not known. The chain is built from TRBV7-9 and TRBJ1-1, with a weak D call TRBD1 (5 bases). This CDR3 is CASSLATADTEAFF. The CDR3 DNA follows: TGTGCCAGCAGCTTAGCGACAGCAGACACTGAAGCTTTCTTT.